This T cell receptor (beta chain) derives from a study of beta chain features in type 1 diabetes. Turning to the study itself: Healthy donors and patients showed comparable age, gender and cell yields. Study-wide points: In these data, an HLA type influence on TCRB rearrangement remained unresolved. Naive, central memory and Treg TCRB repertoires appeared more alike in patients than in healthy donors.

The V and J ends lost 1 base and 0 bases, in that order; junction bases with no gene match: 6. The CDR3 runs 18 residues. The germline V gene has CDR1 MGHDK and CDR2 SYGVNS. This clone has a handful of counts. What it recognizes is unknown. Since all of the isolated RNA was reverse transcribed, expressed TCRB transcripts were what got sequenced. TCRdb's copy holds only in-frame clones and misses some; the assay was immunoSEQ multiplex PCR. The sample lists under 900,000 clones; under 20% were seen once. The material sequenced was naive CD4+ T cells from blood. The clonotype comes from a young woman in good health. The chain recombines TRBV25-1 with TRBJ1-5; 10 bases align to TRBD1. CDR3 in amino acids: CASSESAGTGASNQPQHF. CDR3 in DNA: TGTGCCAGCAGTGAATCGGCCGGGACAGGGGCTAGCAATCAGCCCCAGCATTTT.